The T cell receptor beta chain described here comes from a study of blood T cell repertoires in COVID-19. Study-level information: In each case, the material was cDNA or gDNA derived from T cells, B-cell-depleted T cells, or PBMCs.

The data were produced by immunoSEQ multiplex PCR, yet TCRdb's version contains in-frame clones alone and is incomplete. The repertoire has some 99,000 clones, roughly 85% of them found once; the top ten carry 18%. There are 16 residues in the CDR3. Germline CDR1 and CDR2: SGDLS and YYNGEE. V lost 0 bases, J lost 1 base, and 13 bases lay in between. Input material: peripheral blood. The TCR comes from a woman aged 55-70 years with acute or convalescent COVID-19. The chain uses TRBV9 and TRBJ2-5, with a tentative D call TRBD2 (5 bases). The CDR3 coding sequence is TGTGCCAGCAGCGTAGCAGGACTCCTACCCCAAGAGACCCAGTACTTC. This encodes CASSVAGLLPQETQYF.